This TCR beta chain appears in the sequencing data of a study of cytomegalovirus exposure and HLA in healthy donors. With 1 base clipped from V and 8 bases from J, the junction kept 11 bases outside the gene matches. This CDR3 contains 15 residues. The germline gives CDR1 SGHRS, CDR2 YFSETQ. The PCR used 60 Vbeta and 13 Jbeta primers. Here immunoSEQ multiplex PCR was the method, and the copy in TCRdb shows in-frame clones only, minus some. The data show about 120,000 clones, more than 65% seen once. Sequenced input: PBMCs. The source is a man aged 40-49 years in good health and CMV-seropositive. This sequence joins TRBV5-1 and TRBJ1-2; 7 bases align to TRBD1. The CDR3 DNA reads TGCGCCAGCAGCTTGAGTGCCCGACAGGGCAAAGGCTACACCTTC. Amino acids: CASSLSARQGKGYTF.